The clone carrying this T cell receptor (beta chain) has more than one count but fewer than ten. These data originate in a study of blood T cell repertoires in COVID-19. At the level of the study: The analysed material was cDNA or gDNA that came from T cells, B-cell-depleted T cells, or PBMCs.

Clones were read by immunoSEQ multiplex PCR, and TCRdb kept only the in-frame ones, dropping some. The repertoire holds approximately 220,000 clones, 70% to 90% seen once, with less than 11% in the top ten. The CDR3 runs 15 residues. This TCR was recovered from an elderly woman with acute or convalescent COVID-19. This rearrangement joins TRBV21-1 to TRBJ1-6; TRBD1 is the table's D call and was not checked against the DNA. TRBV21-1 is assigned pseudogene status. The source material was peripheral blood. The CDR3 DNA sequence: TGTGCCAGCAGCGAGGACAGGGGGCTGGATTCACCCCTCCACTTT. This translates into CASSEDRGLDSPLHF.